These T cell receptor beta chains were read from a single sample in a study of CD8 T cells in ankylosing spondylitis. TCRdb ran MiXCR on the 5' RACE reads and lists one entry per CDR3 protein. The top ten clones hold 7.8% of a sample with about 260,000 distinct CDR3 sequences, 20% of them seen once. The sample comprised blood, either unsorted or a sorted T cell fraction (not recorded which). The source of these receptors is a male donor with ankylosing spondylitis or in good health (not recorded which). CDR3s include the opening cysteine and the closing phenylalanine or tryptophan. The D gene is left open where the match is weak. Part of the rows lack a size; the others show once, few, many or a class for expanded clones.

CDR3nt: TGTGCCAGCAGTCGACAGGGGTCTAATGAAAAACTGTTTTTT; CDR3aa: CASSRQGSNEKLFF; j_gene: TRBJ1-4; v_gene: TRBV6-1; d_gene: TRBD1; abundance: -
CDR3nt: TGTGCCAGCAGCCCAAGACTAGCGGGGATCTCCTACAATGAGCAGTTCTTC; CDR3aa: CASSPRLAGISYNEQFF; j_gene: TRBJ2-1; v_gene: TRBV12-3/TRBV12-4; d_gene: TRBD2; abundance: few
CDR3nt: TGTGCCAGCAGTTATTTGAGGGGTCAGACCCAGTACTTC; CDR3aa: CASSYLRGQTQYF; j_gene: TRBJ2-5; v_gene: TRBV6-5; d_gene: -; abundance: -
CDR3nt: TGCAGCGTTGTTGGACAGGGGAAAGTTGGTGGCTACACCTTC; CDR3aa: CSVVGQGKVGGYTF; j_gene: TRBJ1-2; v_gene: TRBV29-1; d_gene: TRBD1; abundance: few
CDR3nt: TGCGCCAGCAGCTTGGGTGGTATTGAAGCTTTCTTT; CDR3aa: CASSLGGIEAFF; j_gene: TRBJ1-1; v_gene: TRBV5-1; d_gene: -; abundance: many
CDR3nt: TGCGCCAGCAGCATAACCGGGACAGGGCAATCGAACACCGGGGAGCTGTTTTTT; CDR3aa: CASSITGTGQSNTGELFF; j_gene: TRBJ2-2; v_gene: TRBV5-1; d_gene: TRBD1; abundance: few
CDR3nt: TGCAGCGCGAGGACTAGCGCAGATACGCAGTATTTT; CDR3aa: CSARTSADTQYF; j_gene: TRBJ2-3; v_gene: TRBV29-1; d_gene: TRBD2; abundance: few
CDR3nt: TGCGCCAGCAGCTCTAGCGTCACAGATACGCAGTATTTT; CDR3aa: CASSSSVTDTQYF; j_gene: TRBJ2-3; v_gene: TRBV5-1; d_gene: -; abundance: -
CDR3nt: TGTGCCAGCAGCCCAGGGGCGCAGATCCAAGAGACCCAGTACTTC; CDR3aa: CASSPGAQIQETQYF; j_gene: TRBJ2-5; v_gene: TRBV3-1; d_gene: -; abundance: few
CDR3nt: TGTGCCAGCAGCCCTGGGACTAGCGGGGATGAGCAGTTCTTC; CDR3aa: CASSPGTSGDEQFF; j_gene: TRBJ2-1; v_gene: TRBV3-1; d_gene: TRBD2; abundance: -
CDR3nt: TGTGCCAGTGCTCCCGTTCTTGGACCGGGGGTGCAGTTCTTC; CDR3aa: CASAPVLGPGVQFF; j_gene: TRBJ2-1; v_gene: TRBV2; d_gene: -; abundance: -
CDR3nt: TGTGCCAGCAGCTTAGGATGGGCTAGCGGCGACAATGAGCAGTTCTTC; CDR3aa: CASSLGWASGDNEQFF; j_gene: TRBJ2-1; v_gene: TRBV7-6; d_gene: TRBD2; abundance: many
CDR3nt: TGTGCCAGCAGCTTAGTGTTGGAGAACACTGAAGCTTTCTTT; CDR3aa: CASSLVLENTEAFF; j_gene: TRBJ1-1; v_gene: TRBV7-6; d_gene: -; abundance: few
CDR3nt: TGTGCCAGCAGTTTATTTAGCGGGAGCTCCTACAATGAGCAGTTCTTC; CDR3aa: CASSLFSGSSYNEQFF; j_gene: TRBJ2-1; v_gene: TRBV28; d_gene: TRBD2; abundance: -
CDR3nt: TGTGCCAGCAGCTTAAAGACTAATACCTACAATGAGCAGTTCTTC; CDR3aa: CASSLKTNTYNEQFF; j_gene: TRBJ2-1; v_gene: TRBV7-2; d_gene: -; abundance: -
CDR3nt: TGTGCCAGCAGCCCCGATAATTCACCCCTCCACTTT; CDR3aa: CASSPDNSPLHF; j_gene: TRBJ1-6; v_gene: TRBV3-1; d_gene: -; abundance: few
CDR3nt: TGTGCCAGCAGTGAGACAAGCTATGGCTACACCTTC; CDR3aa: CASSETSYGYTF; j_gene: TRBJ1-2; v_gene: TRBV12-3/TRBV12-4; d_gene: -; abundance: -
CDR3nt: TGTGCCAGCAGGGGGGGACTAGCGGGTTACAATGAGCAGTTCTTC; CDR3aa: CASRGGLAGYNEQFF; j_gene: TRBJ2-1; v_gene: TRBV5-6; d_gene: TRBD2; abundance: -
CDR3nt: TGTGCCAGCAGCCTCGCTAGCGGGAGGACAGATACGCAGTATTTT; CDR3aa: CASSLASGRTDTQYF; j_gene: TRBJ2-3; v_gene: TRBV9; d_gene: TRBD2; abundance: few
CDR3nt: TGTGCCAGCAGCCAAGTCAGGGGGAACACCGGGGAGCTGTTTTTT; CDR3aa: CASSQVRGNTGELFF; j_gene: TRBJ2-2; v_gene: TRBV14; d_gene: -; abundance: -
CDR3nt: TGTGCCATCAGTGATTTGGTGTCGAAGGGCACAGATACGCAGTATTTT; CDR3aa: CAISDLVSKGTDTQYF; j_gene: TRBJ2-3; v_gene: TRBV10-3; d_gene: -; abundance: few
CDR3nt: TGCGCCAGCAGCCAAGATTGGGCGGGAATCACAGATACGCAGTATTTT; CDR3aa: CASSQDWAGITDTQYF; j_gene: TRBJ2-3; v_gene: TRBV4-1; d_gene: -; abundance: -
CDR3nt: TGCAGTGCTAGAGAACAGGGAGTCTCCTACAATGAGCAGTTCTTC; CDR3aa: CSAREQGVSYNEQFF; j_gene: TRBJ2-1; v_gene: TRBV20-1; d_gene: -; abundance: -
CDR3nt: TGTGCCAGCAGACCCACAGGGCGGAACACTGAAGCTTTCTTT; CDR3aa: CASRPTGRNTEAFF; j_gene: TRBJ1-1; v_gene: TRBV12-3/TRBV12-4; d_gene: -; abundance: -
CDR3nt: TGCAGTGCCACGACAGGGGGCTTGAGCTACACCTTC; CDR3aa: CSATTGGLSYTF; j_gene: TRBJ1-2; v_gene: TRBV20-1; d_gene: TRBD1; abundance: -
CDR3nt: TGTGCCATCAACCGGGCAGGGGCGATGGACTATGGCTACACCTTC; CDR3aa: CAINRAGAMDYGYTF; j_gene: TRBJ1-2; v_gene: TRBV10-3; d_gene: -; abundance: -
CDR3nt: TGTGCCAGCAGTTTATGGGCTAGCGGAGGAAAAACAGATACGCAGTATTTT; CDR3aa: CASSLWASGGKTDTQYF; j_gene: TRBJ2-3; v_gene: TRBV27; d_gene: TRBD2; abundance: -
CDR3nt: TGTGCCATCAGTGAGTCGACTCGAACAGAGACCCAGTACTTC; CDR3aa: CAISESTRTETQYF; j_gene: TRBJ2-5; v_gene: TRBV10-3; d_gene: -; abundance: few
CDR3nt: TGCAGTGCGACTCTAGCCGGAGGGCATAATGAGCAGTTCTTC; CDR3aa: CSATLAGGHNEQFF; j_gene: TRBJ2-1; v_gene: TRBV20-1; d_gene: -; abundance: -
CDR3nt: TGTGCCAGCAGTCAGACAGGGGGCCCAGATACGCAGTATTTT; CDR3aa: CASSQTGGPDTQYF; j_gene: TRBJ2-3; v_gene: TRBV12-3/TRBV12-4; d_gene: TRBD1; abundance: -
CDR3nt: TGCAGTGCTAGCCCGCTAGCGGGGGTTATTAACAATGAGCAGTTCTTC; CDR3aa: CSASPLAGVINNEQFF; j_gene: TRBJ2-1; v_gene: TRBV20-1; d_gene: TRBD2; abundance: many
CDR3nt: TGTGCCAGCTCACCGAGGGAGACCCAGTACTTC; CDR3aa: CASSPRETQYF; j_gene: TRBJ2-5; v_gene: TRBV18; d_gene: -; abundance: many
CDR3nt: TGTGCCAGCAGCCAAGATTTGCAGGGCAATCAGCCCCAGCATTTT; CDR3aa: CASSQDLQGNQPQHF; j_gene: TRBJ1-5; v_gene: TRBV3-1; d_gene: -; abundance: -
CDR3nt: TGTGCCAGCAGCCCGTCCCGGGGATCCTACAATGAGCAGTTCTTC; CDR3aa: CASSPSRGSYNEQFF; j_gene: TRBJ2-1; v_gene: TRBV7-3; d_gene: -; abundance: -
CDR3nt: TGTGCCTGGAGTGTACTAAATACCGGGGAGCTGTTTTTT; CDR3aa: CAWSVLNTGELFF; j_gene: TRBJ2-2; v_gene: TRBV30; d_gene: -; abundance: -
CDR3nt: TGTACCAGCAGCCGGAGGACGACAGGGACTACACCCCTCCACTTT; CDR3aa: CTSSRRTTGTTPLHF; j_gene: TRBJ1-6; v_gene: TRBV9; d_gene: TRBD1; abundance: -
CDR3nt: TGTGCCAGCAGCCAGTTACTTGATTCACCCCTCCACTTT; CDR3aa: CASSQLLDSPLHF; j_gene: TRBJ1-6; v_gene: TRBV4-2; d_gene: -; abundance: few
CDR3nt: TGCAGTGCTAAATGGGGACTAGCGATCAATGAGCAGTTCTTC; CDR3aa: CSAKWGLAINEQFF; j_gene: TRBJ2-1; v_gene: TRBV20-1; d_gene: TRBD2; abundance: few
CDR3nt: TGTGCCAGCAGACTTCAAGGGGATACGCAGTATTTT; CDR3aa: CASRLQGDTQYF; j_gene: TRBJ2-3; v_gene: TRBV7-8; d_gene: -; abundance: few
CDR3nt: TGCAGTGCCGACTGGGGACTAGCGGGGGTCGGGGCAGATACGCAGTATTTT; CDR3aa: CSADWGLAGVGADTQYF; j_gene: TRBJ2-3; v_gene: TRBV20-1; d_gene: TRBD2; abundance: -
CDR3nt: TGCGCCAGCAGCTGGGGGACAGACCTTGACACAGATACGCAGTATTTT; CDR3aa: CASSWGTDLDTDTQYF; j_gene: TRBJ2-3; v_gene: TRBV5-1; d_gene: TRBD1; abundance: -
CDR3nt: TGTGCCAGCAGTTTATCACAGGGTGGGAATGAGCAGTTCTTC; CDR3aa: CASSLSQGGNEQFF; j_gene: TRBJ2-1; v_gene: TRBV12-3/TRBV12-4; d_gene: -; abundance: few
CDR3nt: TGTGCCAGCAGCCAAGTCTCAGACGGGGAGCTGTTTTTT; CDR3aa: CASSQVSDGELFF; j_gene: TRBJ2-2; v_gene: TRBV3-1; d_gene: -; abundance: once
CDR3nt: TGCGCCAGCGTAAGACAGGGGGCGACAGATACGCAGTATTTT; CDR3aa: CASVRQGATDTQYF; j_gene: TRBJ2-3; v_gene: TRBV10-2; d_gene: TRBD1; abundance: -
CDR3nt: TGCGCCAGCAGCTTGGCCTACGGACAGGGGAAGGACTTC; CDR3aa: CASSLAYGQGKDF; j_gene: TRBJ2-4; v_gene: TRBV5-1; d_gene: TRBD1; abundance: -
CDR3nt: TGTGCCAGCACCTTGGGGACTTTGAACACTGAAGCTTTCTTT; CDR3aa: CASTLGTLNTEAFF; j_gene: TRBJ1-1; v_gene: TRBV28; d_gene: -; abundance: -
CDR3nt: TGCAGTGTTGTGGGGCAAAACACTGAAGCTTTCTTT; CDR3aa: CSVVGQNTEAFF; j_gene: TRBJ1-1; v_gene: TRBV20-1; d_gene: -; abundance: -
CDR3nt: TGTGCCAGCAGCTTAGATTTCAATGAGCAGTTCTTC; CDR3aa: CASSLDFNEQFF; j_gene: TRBJ2-1; v_gene: TRBV7-2; d_gene: -; abundance: -
CDR3nt: TGCGCCAGCAGCTTCGGTGGCGGAGAGGCCGGGGAGCTGTTTTTT; CDR3aa: CASSFGGGEAGELFF; j_gene: TRBJ2-2; v_gene: TRBV5-1; d_gene: -; abundance: many
CDR3nt: TGTGCCAGCAGTCTACTGATTACGGAGACCCAGTACTTC; CDR3aa: CASSLLITETQYF; j_gene: TRBJ2-5; v_gene: TRBV12-3/TRBV12-4; d_gene: -; abundance: many
CDR3nt: TGTGCCACCAGATTCGCGCTATCCCGGGTCGCCGGGGAGCTGTTTTTT; CDR3aa: CATRFALSRVAGELFF; j_gene: TRBJ2-2; v_gene: TRBV15; d_gene: -; abundance: -
CDR3nt: TGCGCCAGCAGCTCCTCTACAGGGGGCTCCTACAATGAGCAGTTCTTC; CDR3aa: CASSSSTGGSYNEQFF; j_gene: TRBJ2-1; v_gene: TRBV5-1; d_gene: TRBD1; abundance: -
CDR3nt: TGTGCCAGCAGCGGGACGGCTGAAAAACTGTTTTTT; CDR3aa: CASSGTAEKLFF; j_gene: TRBJ1-4; v_gene: TRBV7-2; d_gene: -; abundance: few
CDR3nt: TGCAGTGCTATAGCTAGCGGGGGGTATACAGATACGCAGTATTTT; CDR3aa: CSAIASGGYTDTQYF; j_gene: TRBJ2-3; v_gene: TRBV20-1; d_gene: TRBD2; abundance: few
CDR3nt: TGTGCCAGCAGTTTAGACCCCGGAATTTACAATGAGCAGTTCTTC; CDR3aa: CASSLDPGIYNEQFF; j_gene: TRBJ2-1; v_gene: TRBV12-3/TRBV12-4; d_gene: -; abundance: -
CDR3nt: TGTGCCAGCAGCTCAAGTGCAGGGACAGGGGGAGTGAACATTCAGTACTTC; CDR3aa: CASSSSAGTGGVNIQYF; j_gene: TRBJ2-4; v_gene: TRBV7-9; d_gene: TRBD1; abundance: many